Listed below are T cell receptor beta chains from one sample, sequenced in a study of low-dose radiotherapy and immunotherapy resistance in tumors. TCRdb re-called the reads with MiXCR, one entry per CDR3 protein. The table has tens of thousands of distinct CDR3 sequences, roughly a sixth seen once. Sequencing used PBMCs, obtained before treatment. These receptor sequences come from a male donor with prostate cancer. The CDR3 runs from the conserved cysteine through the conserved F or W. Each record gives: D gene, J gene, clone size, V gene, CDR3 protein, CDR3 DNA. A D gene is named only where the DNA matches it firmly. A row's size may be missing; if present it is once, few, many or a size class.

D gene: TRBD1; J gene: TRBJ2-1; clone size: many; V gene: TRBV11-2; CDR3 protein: CASSSGTGSYNEQFF; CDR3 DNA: TGTGCCAGCAGCTCCGGGACAGGGAGCTACAATGAGCAGTTCTTC
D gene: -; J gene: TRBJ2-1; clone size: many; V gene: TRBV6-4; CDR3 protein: CASSTDPWHNEQFF; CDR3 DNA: TGTGCCAGCAGCACTGACCCGTGGCACAATGAGCAGTTCTTC
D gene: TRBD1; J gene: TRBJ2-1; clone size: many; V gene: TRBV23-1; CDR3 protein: CASRTGAWDNEQFF; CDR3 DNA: TGCGCCAGCAGGACAGGGGCTTGGGACAATGAGCAGTTCTTC
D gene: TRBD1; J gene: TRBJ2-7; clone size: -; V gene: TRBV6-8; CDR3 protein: CASSYAGTGAGEQYF; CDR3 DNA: TGTGCCAGCAGTTACGCTGGGACAGGAGCCGGTGAGCAGTACTTC
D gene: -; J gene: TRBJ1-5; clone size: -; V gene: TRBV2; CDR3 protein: CASSEVAGVGQPQHF; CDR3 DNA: TGTGCCAGCAGTGAAGTTGCAGGGGTAGGACAGCCCCAGCATTTT
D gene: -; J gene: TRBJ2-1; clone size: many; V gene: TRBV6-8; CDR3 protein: CASSYGPAVRPENEQFF; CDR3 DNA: TGTGCCAGCAGTTATGGCCCGGCCGTGAGGCCCGAAAATGAGCAGTTCTTC
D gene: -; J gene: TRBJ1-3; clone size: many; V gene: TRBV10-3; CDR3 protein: CAISETGAEDTIYF; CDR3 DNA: TGTGCCATCAGTGAAACGGGGGCGGAGGACACCATATATTTT
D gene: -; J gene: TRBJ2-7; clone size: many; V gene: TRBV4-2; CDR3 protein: CASSQEGSRYEQYF; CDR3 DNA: TGTGCCAGCAGCCAAGAGGGCAGTCGCTACGAGCAGTACTTC
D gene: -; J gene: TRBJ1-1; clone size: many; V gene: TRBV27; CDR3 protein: CASSLVGRLNTEAFF; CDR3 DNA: TGTGCCAGCAGTTTGGTAGGTCGGCTGAACACTGAAGCTTTCTTT
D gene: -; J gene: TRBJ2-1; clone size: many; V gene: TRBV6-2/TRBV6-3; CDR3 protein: CASSYSRGLEQFF; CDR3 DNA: TGTGCCAGCAGTTACTCGCGGGGGCTCGAGCAGTTCTTC
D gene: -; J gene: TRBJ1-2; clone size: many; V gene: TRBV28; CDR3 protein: CASKFTDYGYTF; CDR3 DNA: TGTGCCAGCAAATTCACAGACTATGGCTACACCTTC
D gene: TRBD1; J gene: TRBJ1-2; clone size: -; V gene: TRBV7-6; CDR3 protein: CASSSGTGGALVYGYTF; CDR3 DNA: TGTGCCAGCAGCTCCGGGACAGGGGGTGCTTTAGTCTATGGCTACACCTTC
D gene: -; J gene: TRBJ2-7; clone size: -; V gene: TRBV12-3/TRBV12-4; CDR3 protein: CASSRSGHSYEQYF; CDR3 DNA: TGTGCCAGCAGTCGCAGTGGACACTCCTACGAGCAGTACTTC
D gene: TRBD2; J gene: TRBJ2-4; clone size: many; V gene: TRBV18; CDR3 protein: CASSPPVSGVLNIQYF; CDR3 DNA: TGTGCCAGCTCACCACCGGTTAGCGGGGTGTTAAACATTCAGTACTTC
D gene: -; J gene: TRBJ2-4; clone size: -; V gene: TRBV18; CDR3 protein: CASSQDGLDIQYF; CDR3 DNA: TGTGCCAGCTCGCAGGACGGTTTAGACATTCAGTACTTC
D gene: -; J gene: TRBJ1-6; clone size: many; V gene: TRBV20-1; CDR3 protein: CSASQGEAYNSPLHF; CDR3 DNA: TGCAGTGCTTCGCAGGGAGAAGCCTATAATTCACCCCTCCACTTT
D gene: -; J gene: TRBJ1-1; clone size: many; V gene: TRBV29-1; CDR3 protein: CSVEDLEAFF; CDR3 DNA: TGCAGCGTTGAGGACTTAGAAGCTTTCTTT
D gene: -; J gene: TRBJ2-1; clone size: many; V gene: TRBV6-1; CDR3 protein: CASTEGVGPYNEQFF; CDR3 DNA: TGTGCCAGCACCGAAGGGGTCGGCCCCTACAATGAGCAGTTCTTC
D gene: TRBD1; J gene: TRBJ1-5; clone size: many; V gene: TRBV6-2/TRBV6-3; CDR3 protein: CASSYRTGRGDSNQPQHF; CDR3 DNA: TGTGCCAGCAGTTACCGGACAGGGAGAGGGGATAGCAATCAGCCCCAGCATTTT
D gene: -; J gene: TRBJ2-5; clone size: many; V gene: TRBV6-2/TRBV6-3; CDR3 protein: CASGDPEETQYF; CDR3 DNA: TGTGCCAGCGGCGACCCGGAAGAGACCCAGTACTTC
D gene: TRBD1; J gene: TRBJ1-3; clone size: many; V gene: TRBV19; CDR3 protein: CASSIAGPGQNSGNTIYF; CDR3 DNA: TGTGCCAGTAGTATCGCGGGCCCGGGACAGAACTCTGGAAACACCATATATTTT
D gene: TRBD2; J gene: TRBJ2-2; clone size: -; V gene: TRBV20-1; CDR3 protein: CSATGPGLAGGKGTGELFF; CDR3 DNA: TGCAGTGCTACGGGGCCGGGACTAGCGGGGGGAAAGGGCACCGGGGAGCTGTTTTTT
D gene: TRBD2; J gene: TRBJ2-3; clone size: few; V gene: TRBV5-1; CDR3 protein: CASSAGGGSRTDTQYF; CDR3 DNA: TGCGCCAGCAGCGCGGGGGGCGGGTCACGCACAGATACGCAGTATTTT
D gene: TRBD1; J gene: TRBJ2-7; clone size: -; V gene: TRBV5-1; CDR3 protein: CASTTGGSGAYEQYF; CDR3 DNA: TGCGCCAGCACCACAGGGGGGTCGGGCGCCTACGAGCAGTACTTC
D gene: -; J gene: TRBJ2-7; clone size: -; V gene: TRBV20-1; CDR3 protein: CSPRDRVRFGEQYF; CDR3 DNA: TGCAGTCCTAGAGATAGGGTGAGGTTTGGCGAGCAGTACTTC
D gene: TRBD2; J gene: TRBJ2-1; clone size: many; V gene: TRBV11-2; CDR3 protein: CASSFAGGGSNEQFF; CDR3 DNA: TGTGCCAGCAGCTTTGCGGGGGGAGGGTCCAATGAGCAGTTCTTC
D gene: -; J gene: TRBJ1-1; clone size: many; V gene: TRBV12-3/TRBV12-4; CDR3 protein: CASSYRVREAFF; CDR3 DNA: TGTGCCAGCAGTTACAGGGTGAGGGAAGCTTTCTTT
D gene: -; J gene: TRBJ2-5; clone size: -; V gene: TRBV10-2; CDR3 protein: CASSTSASETQYF; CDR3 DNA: TGCGCCAGCAGCACGTCGGCCTCGGAGACCCAGTACTTC
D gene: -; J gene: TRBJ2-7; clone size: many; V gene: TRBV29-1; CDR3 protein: CSVETVSYEQYF; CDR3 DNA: TGCAGCGTTGAGACTGTCTCCTACGAGCAGTACTTC
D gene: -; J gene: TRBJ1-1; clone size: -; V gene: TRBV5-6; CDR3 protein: CATSLTRASNTEAFF; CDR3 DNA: TGTGCCACCAGCTTAACCAGGGCTTCGAACACTGAAGCTTTCTTT
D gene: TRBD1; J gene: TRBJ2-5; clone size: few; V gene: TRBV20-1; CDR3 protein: CSAREDRGGGQETQYF; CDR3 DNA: TGCAGTGCTAGAGAGGACAGGGGCGGAGGCCAAGAGACCCAGTACTTC
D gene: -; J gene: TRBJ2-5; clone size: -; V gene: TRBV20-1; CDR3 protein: CSAIGLRGLGETQYF; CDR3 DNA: TGCAGTGCTATAGGTTTGCGGGGGCTTGGAGAGACCCAGTACTTC
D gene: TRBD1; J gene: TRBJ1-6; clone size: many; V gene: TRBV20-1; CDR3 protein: CSALGQGARSPLHF; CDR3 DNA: TGCAGTGCCCTCGGACAGGGGGCACGTTCACCCCTCCACTTT
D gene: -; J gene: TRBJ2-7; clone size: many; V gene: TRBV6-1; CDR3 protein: CASSGGTAASYEQYF; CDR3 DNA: TGTGCCAGCAGTGGCGGGACAGCGGCTTCCTACGAGCAGTACTTC
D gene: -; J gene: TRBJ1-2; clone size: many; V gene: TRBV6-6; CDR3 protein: CASSESWTSGYTF; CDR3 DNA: TGTGCCAGCAGTGAGTCTTGGACTAGTGGCTACACCTTC
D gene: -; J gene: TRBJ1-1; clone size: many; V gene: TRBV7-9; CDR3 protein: CASSLTANTEAFF; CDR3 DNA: TGTGCCAGCAGCTTGACAGCCAACACTGAAGCTTTCTTT
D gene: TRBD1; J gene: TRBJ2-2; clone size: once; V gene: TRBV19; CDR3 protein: CASSIATGANTGELFF; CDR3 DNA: TGTGCCAGTAGTATCGCGACAGGGGCGAACACCGGGGAGCTGTTTTTT
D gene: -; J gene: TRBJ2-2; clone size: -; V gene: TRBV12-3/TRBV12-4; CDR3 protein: CASTSEGNTGELFF; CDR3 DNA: TGTGCCAGCACCTCCGAAGGGAACACCGGGGAGCTGTTTTTT
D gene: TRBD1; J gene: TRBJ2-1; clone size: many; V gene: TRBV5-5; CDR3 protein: CASSLAAGTGINEQFF; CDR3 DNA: TGTGCCAGCAGCTTGGCCGCAGGGACAGGGATCAATGAGCAGTTCTTC
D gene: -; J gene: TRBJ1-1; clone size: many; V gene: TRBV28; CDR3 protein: CASSLWAGARTQNTEAFF; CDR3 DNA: TGTGCCAGCAGTTTATGGGCGGGGGCCAGAACCCAGAACACTGAAGCTTTCTTT
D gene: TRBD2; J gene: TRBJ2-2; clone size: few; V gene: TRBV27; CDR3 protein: CASSGRLAGGEFTGELFF; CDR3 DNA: TGTGCCAGCAGTGGGAGACTAGCGGGGGGAGAGTTCACCGGGGAGCTGTTTTTT
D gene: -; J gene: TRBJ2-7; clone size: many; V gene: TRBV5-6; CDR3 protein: CASSWGDSTYEQYF; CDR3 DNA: TGTGCCAGCAGCTGGGGGGACAGTACCTACGAGCAGTACTTC
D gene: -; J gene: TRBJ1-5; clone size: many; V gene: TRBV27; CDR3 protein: CASMGQFSNQPQHF; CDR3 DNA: TGTGCCAGCATGGGGCAATTTAGCAATCAGCCCCAGCATTTT
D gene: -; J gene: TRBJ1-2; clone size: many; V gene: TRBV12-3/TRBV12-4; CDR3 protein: CASSPYRDNGYTF; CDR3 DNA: TGTGCCAGCAGTCCCTACAGGGACAATGGCTACACCTTC
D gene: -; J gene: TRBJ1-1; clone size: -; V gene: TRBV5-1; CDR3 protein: CASSLVGKTTEAFF; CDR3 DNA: TGCGCCAGCAGCTTGGTGGGCAAGACCACTGAAGCTTTCTTT
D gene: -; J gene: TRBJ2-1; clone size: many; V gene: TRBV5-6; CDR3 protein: CASSLRGPRYF; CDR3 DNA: TGTGCCAGCAGCTTGAGGGGTCCGAGGTACTTC
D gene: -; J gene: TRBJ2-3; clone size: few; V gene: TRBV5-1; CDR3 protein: CASSLTEDTQYF; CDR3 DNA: TGCGCCAGCAGCTTAACGGAGGATACGCAGTATTTT
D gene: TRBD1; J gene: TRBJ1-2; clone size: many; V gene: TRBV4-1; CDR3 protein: CASSPGGPILYGYTF; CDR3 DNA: TGCGCCAGCAGCCCAGGGGGCCCAATCCTCTACGGCTACACCTTC
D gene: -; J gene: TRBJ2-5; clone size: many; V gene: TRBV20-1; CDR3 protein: CSASSPLGSGEETQYF; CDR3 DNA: TGCAGTGCTAGCTCCCCCCTCGGGTCAGGGGAAGAGACCCAGTACTTC
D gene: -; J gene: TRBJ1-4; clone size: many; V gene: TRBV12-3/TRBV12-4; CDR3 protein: CASSPDGRGEKLFF; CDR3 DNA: TGTGCCAGCAGCCCCGACGGCCGGGGAGAAAAACTGTTTTTT
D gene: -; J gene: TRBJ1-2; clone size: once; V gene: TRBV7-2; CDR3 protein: CASSLAPGLSYGYTF; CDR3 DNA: TGTGCCAGCAGCTTAGCGCCGGGTTTGAGCTATGGCTACACCTTC
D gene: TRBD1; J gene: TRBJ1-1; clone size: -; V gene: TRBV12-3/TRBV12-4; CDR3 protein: CASNRGPEAFF; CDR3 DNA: TGTGCCAGCAACAGGGGGCCTGAAGCTTTCTTT
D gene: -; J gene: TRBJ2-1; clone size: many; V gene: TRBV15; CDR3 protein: CATSRDLTSGGSDEQFF; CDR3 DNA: TGTGCCACCAGCAGGGACCTGACGTCGGGCGGCTCCGATGAGCAGTTCTTC
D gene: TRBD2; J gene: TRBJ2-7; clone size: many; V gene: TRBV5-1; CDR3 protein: CASSPGLAEYYEQYF; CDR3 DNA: TGCGCCAGCAGCCCCGGACTAGCGGAATATTACGAGCAGTACTTC
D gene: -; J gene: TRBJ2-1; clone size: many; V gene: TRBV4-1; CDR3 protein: CASSQQGIGQFF; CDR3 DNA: TGCGCCAGCAGCCAACAGGGTATTGGGCAGTTCTTC
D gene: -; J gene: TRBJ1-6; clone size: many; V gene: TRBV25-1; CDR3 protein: CASSELSGESSPLHF; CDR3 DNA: TGTGCCAGCAGTGAACTGAGCGGGGAATCGTCACCCCTCCACTTT
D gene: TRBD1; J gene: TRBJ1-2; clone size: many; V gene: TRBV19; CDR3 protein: CASSVGQGVYGYTF; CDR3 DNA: TGTGCCAGTAGTGTCGGACAGGGAGTCTATGGCTACACCTTC
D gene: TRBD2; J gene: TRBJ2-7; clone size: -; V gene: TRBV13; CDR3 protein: CASSLYTSGEYEQYF; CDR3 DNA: TGTGCCAGCAGCTTATATACTAGCGGGGAGTACGAGCAGTACTTC
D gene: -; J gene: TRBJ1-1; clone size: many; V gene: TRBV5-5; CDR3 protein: CASSLGLNTEAFF; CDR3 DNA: TGTGCCAGCAGCTTGGGCCTTAACACTGAAGCTTTCTTT
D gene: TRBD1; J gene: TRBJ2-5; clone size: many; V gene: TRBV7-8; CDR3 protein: CASSFGTGRETQYF; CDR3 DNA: TGTGCCAGCAGCTTTGGGACAGGGCGGGAGACCCAGTACTTC